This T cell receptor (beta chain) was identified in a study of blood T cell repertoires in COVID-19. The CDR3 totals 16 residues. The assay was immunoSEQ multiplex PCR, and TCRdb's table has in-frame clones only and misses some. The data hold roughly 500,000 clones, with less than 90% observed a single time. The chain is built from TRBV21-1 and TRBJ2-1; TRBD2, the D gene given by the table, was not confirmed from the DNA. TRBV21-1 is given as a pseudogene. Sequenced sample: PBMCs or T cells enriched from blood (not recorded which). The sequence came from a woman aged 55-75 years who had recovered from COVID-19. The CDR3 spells CASRTYGGSSYNEQFF. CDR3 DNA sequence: TGTGCCAGCAGAACTTACGGGGGGAGCTCCTACAATGAGCAGTTCTTC.